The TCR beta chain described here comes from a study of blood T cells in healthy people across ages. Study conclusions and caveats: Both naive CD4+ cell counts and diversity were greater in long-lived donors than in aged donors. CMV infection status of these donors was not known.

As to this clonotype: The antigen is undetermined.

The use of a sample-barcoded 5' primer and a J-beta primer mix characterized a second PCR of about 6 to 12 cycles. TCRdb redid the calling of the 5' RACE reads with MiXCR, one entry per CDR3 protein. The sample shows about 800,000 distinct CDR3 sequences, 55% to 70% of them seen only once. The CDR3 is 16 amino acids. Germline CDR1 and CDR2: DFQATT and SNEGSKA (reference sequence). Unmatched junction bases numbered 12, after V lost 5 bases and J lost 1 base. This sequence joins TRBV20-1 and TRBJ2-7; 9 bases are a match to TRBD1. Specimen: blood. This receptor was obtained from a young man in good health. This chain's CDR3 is CSAGSTGTGFSYEQYF. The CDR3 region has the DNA TGCAGTGCTGGCTCAACCGGGACAGGGTTTTCCTACGAGCAGTACTTC.